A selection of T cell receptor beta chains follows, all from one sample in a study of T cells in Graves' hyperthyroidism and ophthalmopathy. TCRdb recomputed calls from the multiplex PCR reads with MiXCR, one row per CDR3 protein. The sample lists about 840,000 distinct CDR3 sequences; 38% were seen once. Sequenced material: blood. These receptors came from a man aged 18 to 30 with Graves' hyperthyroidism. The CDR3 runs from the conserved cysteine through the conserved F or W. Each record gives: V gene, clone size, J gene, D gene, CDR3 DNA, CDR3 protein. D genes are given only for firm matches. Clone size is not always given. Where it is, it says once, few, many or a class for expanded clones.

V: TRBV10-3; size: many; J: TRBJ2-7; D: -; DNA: TGTGCCATCAGCCGGGACACTTCCTACGAGCAGTACTTC; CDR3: CAISRDTSYEQYF
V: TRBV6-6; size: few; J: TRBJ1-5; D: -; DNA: TGTGCCAGCAGTACTCGGACAGATCAGCCCCAGCATTTT; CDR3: CASSTRTDQPQHF
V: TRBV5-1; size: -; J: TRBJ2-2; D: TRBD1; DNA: TGCGCCAGCAGCCTAGGACAGGGTTGGACCGGGGAGCTGTTTTTT; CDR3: CASSLGQGWTGELFF
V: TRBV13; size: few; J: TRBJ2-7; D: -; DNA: TGTGCCAGCAGCCCCTCTCGGGTCGACTACGAGCAGTACTTC; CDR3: CASSPSRVDYEQYF
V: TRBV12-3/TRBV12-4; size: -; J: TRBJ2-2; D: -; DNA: TGTGCCAGCAGTTTTAGTGAGTTACCGTACACCGGGGAGCTGTTTTTT; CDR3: CASSFSELPYTGELFF
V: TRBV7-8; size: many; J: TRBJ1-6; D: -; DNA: TGTGCCAGCACCAGGGACGGCTATTCACCCCTCCACTTT; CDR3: CASTRDGYSPLHF
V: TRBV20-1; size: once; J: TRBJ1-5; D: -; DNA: TGCAGTGCTCAGTTAGACTATAGCAATCAGCCCCAGCATTTT; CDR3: CSAQLDYSNQPQHF
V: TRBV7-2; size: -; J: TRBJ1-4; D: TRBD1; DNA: TGTGCCAGCAGCTTAAAAGGGGGACAGCGGAATGAAAAACTGTTTTTT; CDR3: CASSLKGGQRNEKLFF
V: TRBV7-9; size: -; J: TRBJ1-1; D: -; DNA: TGTGCCAGCAGGCCAGACAGTGGGCTCACTGAAGCTTTCTTT; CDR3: CASRPDSGLTEAFF
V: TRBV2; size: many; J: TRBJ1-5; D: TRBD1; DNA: TGTGCCAGCAGCTTCGACAGGGCCAATCAGCCCCAGCATTTT; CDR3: CASSFDRANQPQHF
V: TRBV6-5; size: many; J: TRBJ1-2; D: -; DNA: TGTGCCAGCAGCCTCAGGGAATCGGATGGCTACACCTTC; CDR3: CASSLRESDGYTF
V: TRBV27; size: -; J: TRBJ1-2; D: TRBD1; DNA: TGTGCCAGCAGTCAGGGACAGGTCTACACCTTC; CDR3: CASSQGQVYTF
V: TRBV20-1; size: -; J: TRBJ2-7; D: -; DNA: TGCAGTGCTAGGTTCGGTCAGGGGAAAAGAGAGCAGTACTTC; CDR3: CSARFGQGKREQYF
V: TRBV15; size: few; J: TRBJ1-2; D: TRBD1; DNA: TGTGCCACCAGCGCTCAGACAGGGCTTGGCTACACCTTC; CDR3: CATSAQTGLGYTF
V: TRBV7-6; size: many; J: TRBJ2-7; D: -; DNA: TGTGCCAGCAGCTTAGGGGACATCTACGAGCAGTACTTC; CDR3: CASSLGDIYEQYF
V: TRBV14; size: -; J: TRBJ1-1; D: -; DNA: TGTGCCAGCAGCCAAGATCTCACACGACCCACGCGATGGATCTTT; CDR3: CASSQDLTRPTRWIF
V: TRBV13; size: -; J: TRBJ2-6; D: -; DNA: TGTGCCAGCAGCTCCCTAACGGACGGATTCTCTGGGGCCAACGTCCTGACTTTC; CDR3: CASSSLTDGFSGANVLTF
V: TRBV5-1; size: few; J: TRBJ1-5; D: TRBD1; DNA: TGCGCCAGCAGCCCGGAGGGGGGACAGGGCAGCAATCAGCCCCAGCATTTT; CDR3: CASSPEGGQGSNQPQHF
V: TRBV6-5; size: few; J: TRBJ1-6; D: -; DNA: TGTGCCAGCAGGGGGGAGGGAATCGATAATTCACCCCTCCACTTT; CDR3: CASRGEGIDNSPLHF
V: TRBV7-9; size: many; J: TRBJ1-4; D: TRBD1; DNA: TGTGCCAGCAGCCCACAGGGGGGAGATGAAAAACTGTTTTTT; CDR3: CASSPQGGDEKLFF
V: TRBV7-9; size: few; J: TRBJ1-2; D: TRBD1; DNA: TGTGCCAGCAGCTCCTCACATTCCACGACAGGGATGAGTAGCTACACCTTC; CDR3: CASSSSHSTTGMSSYTF
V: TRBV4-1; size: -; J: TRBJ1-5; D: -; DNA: TGCGCCAGCAGCCAAGAGTCCTGGGGGGCAAGGCAGCCCCAGCATTTT; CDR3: CASSQESWGARQPQHF
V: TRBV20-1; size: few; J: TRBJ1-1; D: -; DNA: TGCAGTGCTAGACAGCCCACGGGCAGTTTCACTGAAGCTTTCTTT; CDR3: CSARQPTGSFTEAFF
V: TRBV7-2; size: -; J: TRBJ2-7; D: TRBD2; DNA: TGTGCCAGCAGCGCCGGATGGGCGGGAGCCTATGAGCAGTACTTC; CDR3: CASSAGWAGAYEQYF
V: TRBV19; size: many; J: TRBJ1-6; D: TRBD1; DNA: TGTGCCAGTAGGGGACAGGCAAATTCACCCCTCCACTTT; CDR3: CASRGQANSPLHF
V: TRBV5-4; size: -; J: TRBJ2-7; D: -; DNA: TGTGCCAGCAGCCAAATGGGGGACAAGCTCTACGAGCAGTACTTC; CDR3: CASSQMGDKLYEQYF